The 2 T cell receptor beta chains presented below share a single source sample, sequenced in a study of blood T cell repertoires in COVID-19. Data came from immunoSEQ multiplex PCR; TCRdb stores just in-frame clones and leaves some out. The sample lists some 240,000 clones, roughly 80% occurring once. The sequencing sample was made of peripheral blood. These receptors were taken from a woman aged 70 to 79 with acute or convalescent COVID-19.

The chain joins TRBV6-2 or TRBV6-3 to TRBJ2-7; the D is unclear. In germline, CDR1 is MNHEY, CDR2 SVGEGT. V gave up 2 bases and J gave up 0 bases, with 17 bases separating them. The CDR3 is 17 residues long. The CDR3, as DNA: TGTGCCAGCAGTTACGGGCAGAGAAGATACAGCTCCTACGAGCAGTACTTC. As protein: CASSYGQRRYSSYEQYF.

V usage is TRBV7-2 and J usage is TRBJ2-1; 11 positions match TRBD2. Germline V lookup: CDR1 SGHTA, CDR2 FQGNSA. V dropped 6 bases and J dropped 6; count of bases not matched to a gene: 7. The CDR3 loop spans 15 amino acids. CDR3 sequence (DNA): TGTGCCAGCAGGGCATTAGCGGGGGGGACCAATGAGCAGTTCTTC. Translated: CASRALAGGTNEQFF.